This T cell receptor beta chain was sequenced in a study of T cell clonality in common variable immunodeficiency. Unmatched junction bases numbered 5, after V lost 2 bases and J lost 7 bases. The CDR3 runs 14 residues. CDR1 and CDR2 (germline): MNHGY, SVAAGI. Blood samples were heparinized, roughly 4.5 to 8.5 ml per donor. This clone has a count of ten or more. Its cognate antigen is unknown. The sequenced fragment ends 3 residues before the CDR3 boundary, so the rest is inferred from the germline J gene. The method was immunoSEQ multiplex PCR; TCRdb's version includes in-frame clones alone and lacks a portion of them. The sample has some 53,000 clones, none seen only once; the top ten hold less than 4%. General study points: Compared with healthy controls, CVID subjects showed increased TCRbeta clonality, mostly in about a third.

Sequencing was carried out using peripheral blood mononuclear cells. The sequence derives from a person between 18 and 70 years old in good health. The chain couples TRBV6-9 to TRBJ2-4; 7 bases are shared with TRBD2. Partial CDR3 DNA: TGTGCCAGCAGTTATGGGCGGGAGAGTAACATT. It translates to CASSYGRESNI. The whole CDR3 reads CASSYGRESNIQYF.